This T cell receptor beta chain was obtained from a study of cytomegalovirus exposure and HLA in healthy donors. Study information: One earlier analysis, a look at approximately 180 million T cells, found more than 100 million unique TCR beta sequences.

PCR employed 60 Vbeta and 13 Jbeta primers. Sequenced by immunoSEQ multiplex PCR; TCRdb stores in-frame clones only, minus some. This sample carries 99,000 or so clones, over 65% of them seen once, and the ten largest clones take 15% to 20%. Note on this clone: Its antigen is currently unknown.

Germline CDR1 SGDLS, CDR2 YYNGEE. The CDR3 totals 17 residues. V was clipped by 3 bases and J by 1 base; unmatched bases: 11. General study results and limits: Cytomegalovirus-associated status was assigned to some 160 TCR beta chains. Apart from CMV serostatus, no immune exposure information was available. The authors reported that TCR beta sequences could predict HLA-A and HLA-B alleles. These predictions were accurate for most subjects in the first cohort.

The sample taken for sequencing was PBMCs. The gene calls are TRBV9 and TRBJ2-5; 8 bases match TRBD1. This TCR was sampled from a man between 60 and 75 years old in good health and CMV-seropositive. The CDR3 loop is CASSAGQGIPPQETQYF. The DNA of the CDR3 is TGTGCCAGCAGCGCCGGACAGGGCATACCCCCCCAAGAGACCCAGTACTTC.